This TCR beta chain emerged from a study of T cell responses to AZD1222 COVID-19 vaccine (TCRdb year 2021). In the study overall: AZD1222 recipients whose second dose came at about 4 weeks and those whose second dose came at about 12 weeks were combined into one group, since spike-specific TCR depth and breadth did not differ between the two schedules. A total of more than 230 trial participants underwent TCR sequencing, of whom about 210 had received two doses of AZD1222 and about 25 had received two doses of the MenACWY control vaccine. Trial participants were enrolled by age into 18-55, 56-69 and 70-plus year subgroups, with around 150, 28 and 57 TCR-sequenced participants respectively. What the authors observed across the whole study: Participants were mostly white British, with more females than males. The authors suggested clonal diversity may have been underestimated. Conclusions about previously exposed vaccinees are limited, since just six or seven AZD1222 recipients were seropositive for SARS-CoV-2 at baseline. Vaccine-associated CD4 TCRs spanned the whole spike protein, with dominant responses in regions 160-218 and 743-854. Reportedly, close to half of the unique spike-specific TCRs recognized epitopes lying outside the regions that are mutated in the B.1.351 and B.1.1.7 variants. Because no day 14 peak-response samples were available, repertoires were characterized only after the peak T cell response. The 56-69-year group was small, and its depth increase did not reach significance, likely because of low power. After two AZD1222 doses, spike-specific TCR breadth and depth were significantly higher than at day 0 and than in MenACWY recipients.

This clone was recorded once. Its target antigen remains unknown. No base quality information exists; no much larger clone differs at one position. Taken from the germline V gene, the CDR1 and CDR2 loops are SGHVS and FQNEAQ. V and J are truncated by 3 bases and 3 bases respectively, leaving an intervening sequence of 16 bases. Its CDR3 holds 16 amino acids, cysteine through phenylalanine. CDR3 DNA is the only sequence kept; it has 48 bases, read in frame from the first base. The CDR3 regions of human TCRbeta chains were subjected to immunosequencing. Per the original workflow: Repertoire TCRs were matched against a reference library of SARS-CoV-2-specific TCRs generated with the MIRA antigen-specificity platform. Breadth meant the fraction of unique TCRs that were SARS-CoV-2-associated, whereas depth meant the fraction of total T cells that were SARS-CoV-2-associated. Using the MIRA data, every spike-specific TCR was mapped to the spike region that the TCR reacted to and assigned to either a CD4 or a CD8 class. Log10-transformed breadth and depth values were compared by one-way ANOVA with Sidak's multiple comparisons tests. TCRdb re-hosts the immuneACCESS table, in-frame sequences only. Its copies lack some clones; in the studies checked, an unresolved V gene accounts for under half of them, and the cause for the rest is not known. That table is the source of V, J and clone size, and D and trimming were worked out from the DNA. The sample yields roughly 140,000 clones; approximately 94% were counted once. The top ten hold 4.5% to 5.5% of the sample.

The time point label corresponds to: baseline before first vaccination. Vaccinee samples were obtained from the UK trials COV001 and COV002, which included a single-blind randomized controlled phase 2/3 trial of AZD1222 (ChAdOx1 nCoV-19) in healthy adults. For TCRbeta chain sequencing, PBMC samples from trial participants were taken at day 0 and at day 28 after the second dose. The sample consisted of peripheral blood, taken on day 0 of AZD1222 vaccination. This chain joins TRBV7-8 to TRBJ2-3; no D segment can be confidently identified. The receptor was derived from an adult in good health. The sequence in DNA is TGTGCCAGCAGCTTGGGGTTTGGGTCAGGTACAGATACGCAGTATTTT. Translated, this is CASSLGFGSGTDTQYF.